One and the same sample provided the 32 T cell receptor beta chains below, sequenced in a study of shared clonotypes between healthy human individuals. Sequencing was performed with immunoSEQ multiplex PCR; in TCRdb, only in-frame clones are kept and a portion is missing. The sample lists some 2.4 million clones; under 95% were seen once. Sequenced sample: naive CD4+ T cells from PBMCs. Subset in this sample: CD45RA+ positively selected. Source of these receptors: a man between 18 and 35 years old in good health. Some clones in this sample may be carry-over from other donors' samples.

As concerns this clone: Other nucleotide sequences from this sample produce the same CDR3. The chain joins TRBV7-8 to TRBJ2-7; the D is unclear. The CDR3 contains 13 residues. Germline CDR1 reads SGHVS; CDR2 reads FQNEAQ. V dropped 5 bases and J dropped 1 base, with 9 bases sitting between them. The CDR3 loop reads CASSPDGSYEQYF. The CDR3 DNA sequence: TGTGCCAGCAGCCCCGACGGGTCCTACGAGCAGTACTTC.

J is TRBJ2-7 and V is TRBV20-1; D not resolved. Germline assignment: CDR1 DFQATT and CDR2 SNEGSKA (reference sequence). V lost 6 bases and J lost 7, with 13 bases in between. CDR3 size: 11 residues. The CDR3 DNA sequence: TGCAGTGCCCTGGATGGTTTAGAGCAGTACTTC. This encodes CSALDGLEQYF.

The V call is TRBV5-1, the J call TRBJ2-3; D ambiguous. Germline CDR1 SGHRS, CDR2 YFSETQ. Trimming removed 1 base from V and 6 bases from J, with 6 bases in between. The CDR3 contains 12 residues. The CDR3 DNA reads as TGCGCCAGCAGCTTGACAGACGATACGCAGTATTTT. It encodes CASSLTDDTQYF.

The V call is TRBV9, the J call TRBJ1-5; D not certain. V lost 4 bases and J 3 bases, leaving 8 bases between the germline ends. The CDR3 has 13 amino acids. Germline V gene lookup returns CDR1 SGDLS and CDR2 YYNGEE. The chain's CDR3 is CASSPTDNQPQHF. Written as DNA, the CDR3 is TGTGCCAGCAGCCCCACGGACAATCAGCCCCAGCATTTT.

This clone was observed a single time. This chain uses TRBV4-1 with TRBJ2-1; D is uncertain. The CDR3 loop spans 15 amino acids. Trimming cost V 1 base and J 4 bases, with 11 bases left between them. Germline CDR1 and CDR2: MGHRA and YSYEKL. CDR3 loop: CASSQVPTPYNEQFF. The DNA of the CDR3 is TGCGCCAGCAGCCAAGTGCCCACACCATACAATGAGCAGTTCTTC.

The chain couples TRBV2 to TRBJ2-1; D gene ambiguous. Per the germline V gene, CDR1 is SNHLY and CDR2 is FYNNEI. V lost 7 bases and J lost 0, with 7 bases in between. The CDR3 is 13 amino acids. The CDR3 coding sequence is TGTGCCAGCATTCGCAGCTCCTACAATGAGCAGTTCTTC. Protein product: CASIRSSYNEQFF.

The V and J genes are TRBV6-6 and TRBJ2-1, with D tentatively TRBD2 (5 bases). V was cut by 6 bases and J by 0 bases, with 12 bases left in between. The V gene's germline CDR1 is MNHNY and CDR2 SVGAGI (reference sequence). This CDR3 is built from 15 residues. CDR3 bases: TGTGCCAGCAGGAAGCGGCTGAGCTCCTACAATGAGCAGTTCTTC. It translates to CASRKRLSSYNEQFF.

Only one count was recorded for this clone. The rearrangement joins TRBV28 to TRBJ1-6; no clear D. Germline V gives CDR1 MDHEN, CDR2 SYDVKM. V lost 3 bases and J lost 0, with 9 bases in between. This CDR3 is 16 amino acids long. The DNA of the CDR3 is TGTGCCAGCAGTTTTATCCACCGCTCCTATAATTCACCCCTCCACTTT. It translates to CASSFIHRSYNSPLHF.

This clone has only one observation. V and J are TRBV5-5 and TRBJ1-4; no clear D. The CDR3 covers 14 residues. V was clipped by 0 bases and J by 1 base, with 4 bases between them. Germline V gene sequence: CDR1 SGHKS, CDR2 YYEKEE (reference sequence). The DNA for the CDR3 is TGTGCCAGCAGCTTGGCTGGAACTAATGAAAAACTGTTTTTT. This encodes CASSLAGTNEKLFF.

The chain has TRBV2 and TRBJ1-1; D unclear. The V and J ends lost 7 bases and 3 bases respectively, with 18 bases between them. Germline CDR1 reads SNHLY; CDR2 reads FYNNEI. The CDR3 spans 15 residues. CDR3 region: CASNLEVAGYTEAFF. The DNA for the CDR3 is TGTGCCAGCAACCTGGAGGTGGCGGGGTACACTGAAGCTTTCTTT.

This clone was counted a single time. The rearrangement joins TRBV4-2 to TRBJ2-1; 7 nucleotides match TRBD2. This CDR3 region has 15 residues. The germline CDR1 and CDR2 sequences are LGHNA and YNFKEQ. V was clipped by 1 base and J by 4 bases; unmatched bases: 4. The CDR3 DNA sequence: TGTGCCAGCAGCCAAGTCCTAGCGGTATACAATGAGCAGTTCTTC. It codes for CASSQVLAVYNEQFF.

The rearrangement links TRBV10-1 to TRBJ2-3; 7 bases are a match to TRBD2. V trimming: 4 bases; J trimming: 4 bases; junction bases outside the gene matches: 11. Germline loops: CDR1 WNHNN, CDR2 SYGVQD (reference sequence). This CDR3 has 16 amino acids. This chain's CDR3 is CASSAGTTPLSDTQYF. The CDR3 nucleotides are TGCGCCAGCAGTGCCGGGACTACACCACTCTCAGATACGCAGTATTTT.

The chain employs TRBV27 and TRBJ2-5; a weak D match, TRBD1 (7 bases). V was pared by 5 bases and J by 9 bases, with 19 bases between. The CDR3 runs 14 residues. The germline V gene encodes CDR1 MNHEY and CDR2 SMNVEV (reference sequence). CDR3 sequence: CASSLLRTRGAQYF. For the CDR3, the DNA is TGTGCCAGCAGTCTCCTACGGACCAGGGGGGCCCAGTACTTC.

The chain uses TRBV5-1 and TRBJ1-5, with unresolved D. V was shortened by 4 bases and J by 6 bases, with 8 bases between the two germline ends. Germline V lookup: CDR1 SGHRS, CDR2 YFSETQ. The CDR3 has 12 residues. In DNA form, the CDR3 reads TGCGCCAGCAGCCCGGACGGTCAGCCCCAGCATTTT. It specifies CASSPDGQPQHF.

On this clone itself: Other nucleotide sequences from this sample produce the same CDR3. This rearrangement joins TRBV6-5 to TRBJ2-7; the D gene could be TRBD1 or TRBD2 (5 bases each). Trimming removed 6 bases from V and 2 bases from J, with 11 bases in between. Germline-derived CDR1 and CDR2 are MNHEY and SVGAGI. This CDR3 region has 13 residues. The chain's CDR3 is CASRGTQTYEQYF. The CDR3 DNA follows: TGTGCCAGCAGGGGGACGCAGACCTACGAGCAGTACTTC.

J is TRBJ2-2 and V is TRBV5-1; 13 bases line up with TRBD2. Germline CDR1 is SGHRS and CDR2 is YFSETQ. The V and J ends lost 0 bases and 5 bases, in that order; junction bases with no gene match: 4. This CDR3 contains 17 residues. CDR3 loop: CASSLGTSGSTTGELFF. The CDR3 DNA is TGCGCCAGCAGCTTGGGGACTAGCGGGAGTACTACCGGGGAGCTGTTTTTT.

The V gene is TRBV28, the J gene TRBJ2-6; D gene ambiguous. Germline CDR1 is MDHEN and CDR2 is SYDVKM. The V and J ends lost 2 bases and 1 base respectively, with 9 bases between them. The CDR3 is 16 amino acids. The CDR3 nucleotides read TGTGCCAGCAGTTTAACTATCGCATCTGGGGCCAACGTCCTGACTTTC. Protein: CASSLTIASGANVLTF.

V usage is TRBV29-1 and J usage is TRBJ1-4; TRBD1 aligns across 7 bases. Germline assignment: CDR1 SQVTM and CDR2 ANQGSEA. The CDR3 covers 14 residues. Losses at the gene ends were 5 bases for V and 6 bases for J; bases not matched to a gene: 9. CDR3 coding DNA: TGCAGCGTTCGCAGGGGGGGTATGGATGAAAAACTGTTTTTT. Translation: CSVRRGGMDEKLFF.

Worth noting for this clone: Other DNA sequences in the same sample also yield this CDR3. V is TRBV5-1 and J is TRBJ2-3; TRBD2 matches at 10 bases. After removal of 4 bases from V and 0 bases from J, the junction contained 2 bases not matched to a gene. The germline V gene encodes CDR1 SGHRS and CDR2 YFSETQ. The CDR3 loop spans 15 amino acids. The CDR3 loop is CASSLSGGSTDTQYF. CDR3 DNA: TGCGCCAGCAGCCTTAGCGGGGGGAGCACAGATACGCAGTATTTT.

This clone occurred once. The V gene is TRBV10-3, the J gene TRBJ1-1; tentatively, D is TRBD1 (5 bases). This CDR3 comprises 16 residues. Per the germline V gene, CDR1 is ENHRY and CDR2 is SYGVKD. With 2 bases removed from V and 5 bases from J, the gap between germline ends came to 18 bases. The CDR3: CAISERQGTVRTEAFF. The CDR3 DNA reads as TGTGCCATCAGTGAGCGTCAGGGTACAGTGAGGACTGAAGCTTTCTTT.

The chain couples TRBV5-6 to TRBJ2-7; TRBD2 aligns across 8 bases. There are 15 residues in the CDR3. The junction had 3 bases not matched to a gene; V was cut back by 0 bases and J by 1 base. Germline CDR1 SGHDT, CDR2 YYEEEE. The CDR3 coding sequence is TGTGCCAGCAGCTTGGTTGGCGGGAGGTCCTACGAGCAGTACTTC. Translating gives CASSLVGGRSYEQYF.

The V and J genes are TRBV30 and TRBJ1-1, with a possible D match to TRBD1 (5 bases). The CDR3 loop spans 13 amino acids. The ends were cut back, 1 base at V and 4 bases at J, with 10 bases in the middle. The germline gives CDR1 GTSNPN, CDR2 SVGIG (reference sequence). CDR3 sequence reads: CAWSGGGVTEAFF. The CDR3 DNA reads as TGTGCCTGGAGTGGTGGGGGAGTCACTGAAGCTTTCTTT. Using reference TRBV30 and TRBJ1-1 for the parts outside the CDR3, the full variable domain is SQTIHQWPATLVQPVGSPLSLECTVEGTSNPNLYWYRQAAGRGLQLLFYSVGIGQISSEVPQNLSASRPQDRQFILSSKKLLLSDSGFYLCAWSGGGVTEAFFGQGTRLTVV.

The chain recombines TRBV25-1 with TRBJ1-2; the match to TRBD1 covers 7 bases. This CDR3 spans 16 amino acids. Germline values: CDR1 MGHDK, CDR2 SYGVNS. The ends lost 3 bases at V and 4 bases at J; junction bases unmatched: 11. The CDR3 here is CASSEPGHRGGYGYTF. The CDR3 nucleotides read TGTGCCAGCAGTGAGCCCGGACACAGGGGCGGCTATGGCTACACCTTC.

The chain employs TRBV27 and TRBJ2-1; no clear D. The V end was cut by 1 base, the J end by 5 bases, with 15 bases between. CDR1 and CDR2 (germline): MNHEY, SMNVEV (reference sequence). The CDR3 length is 16 residues. In nucleotides, the CDR3 is TGTGCCAGCAGTTTATACACCGCTAGACCTAACAATGAGCAGTTCTTC. Encoded protein: CASSLYTARPNNEQFF.

The V call is TRBV6-5, the J call TRBJ2-7, with 7 bases matching TRBD1. In germline, CDR1 is MNHEY, CDR2 SVGAGI. The CDR3 extends over 14 amino acids. J was trimmed by 3 bases and V by 6 bases; bases with no gene match: 8. The CDR3 DNA reads as TGTGCCAGCAGCCCTCCGGGACAGAGCTACGAGCAGTACTTC. It yields the protein CASSPPGQSYEQYF.

The V and J genes are TRBV4-3 and TRBJ1-6; 12 nucleotides match TRBD1. CDR1 is LGHNA and CDR2 is YSLEER in the germline V gene. Germline trimming cut 4 bases from V and 0 bases from J; bases unmatched to any gene: 7. The CDR3 runs to 19 residues. CDR3 in amino acids: CASSRDRGLSSSYNSPLHF. The CDR3 DNA follows: TGCGCCAGCAGCCGGGACAGGGGGCTTTCTAGCTCCTATAATTCACCCCTCCACTTT.

A remark on this clone: This specimen includes other DNA sequences encoding the same CDR3. The chain carries TRBV11-3 and TRBJ1-1; D is possibly TRBD1 (5 bases). The CDR3 length is 13 residues. Trimming took off 3 bases at V and 6 bases at J, with 11 bases between the two ends. Germline loops: CDR1 SGHNT, CDR2 YENEEA. The CDR3 DNA follows: TGTGCCAGCAGCTTTGGGCGGGACTCTGAAGCTTTCTTT. The encoded protein is CASSFGRDSEAFF.

A note on this clone: Distinct nucleotide sequences in the sample also encode this CDR3. The chain has TRBV5-1 and TRBJ2-1; 14 positions match TRBD2. Trimming took 4 bases from V and 3 from J; bases not matched to a gene: 0. From germline, CDR1 is SGHRS and CDR2 YFSETQ. This CDR3 is built from 15 residues. The CDR3 DNA reads TGCGCCAGCAGCGGGACTAGCGGGAGCTACAATGAGCAGTTCTTC. Amino acids: CASSGTSGSYNEQFF.

The chain joins TRBV18 to TRBJ2-7; D might be TRBD1 (7 bases). V lost 5 bases to trimming and J lost 3 bases, with 20 bases between them. The CDR3 length is 16 residues. In germline, CDR1 is KGHSH, CDR2 LQKENI. DNA for the CDR3: TGTGCCAGCTCATCCCAGGGGGGAGAGGGAGGCTACGAGCAGTACTTC. It encodes CASSSQGGEGGYEQYF.

CDR3 DNA sequence: TGTGCCAGCAGCTCCGTTACTAGCGGCAATGAGCAGTTCTTC. Translated: CASSSVTSGNEQFF. V usage is TRBV5-4 and J usage is TRBJ2-1, with TRBD2 identical over 8 bases. This CDR3 is 14 amino acids long. The germline V gene encodes CDR1 SGHNT and CDR2 YYREEE (reference sequence). The ends lost 3 bases at V and 6 bases at J; junction bases unmatched: 5.

The CDR3 sequence: CASTDGAYEQYF. The CDR3 bases are TGTGCCAGCACTGACGGAGCCTACGAGCAGTACTTC. V gene TRBV2 combines with J gene TRBJ2-7; D not resolved. Germline V gene data show CDR1 as SNHLY and CDR2 as FYNNEI. The CDR3 is 12 residues long. V was shortened by 7 bases and J by 2 bases, with 9 bases between the two germline ends.

The chain employs TRBV4-3 and TRBJ1-2; TRBD1 is a possible D gene (5 bases). Between the trimmed V and J ends, which lost 0 bases and 7 bases, there was a span of 9 bases. CDR1 is LGHNA and CDR2 is YSLEER in the germline V gene. There are 13 residues in the CDR3. CDR3 bases: TGCGCCAGCAGCCAAGATCGGGGGGGTGGCTACACCTTC. This translates into CASSQDRGGGYTF.